The 20 T cell receptor beta chains below all came from one sample that was sequenced in a study of identical twins. TCRdb reprocessed the 5' RACE reads via MiXCR and lists one record per CDR3 protein. This table holds roughly 1.6 million distinct CDR3 sequences, 32% found once. The sequenced material came from cord blood. Every receptor here comes from a newborn girl in good health.

The CDR3 nucleotides read TGTGCCAGCAGCCGGGGTAGCGGGATGGATACGCAGTATTTT. Protein product: CASSRGSGMDTQYF. The chain uses TRBV21-1 and TRBJ2-3; no check of the table's D call, TRBD2, against the DNA was made. TRBV21-1 is assigned pseudogene status. The CDR3 extends over 14 amino acids.

Many counts were recorded for this clonotype. The V call is TRBV6-2 or TRBV6-3, the J call TRBJ2-3; TRBD1 might be the D (5 bases). Germline lookup yields CDR1 MNHEY and CDR2 SVGEGT. This CDR3 spans 14 amino acids. Trimming shortened V by 6 bases and J by 9 bases, and 19 bases separated the two germline ends. The CDR3 sequence: CASRISREFGTQYF. CDR3 DNA: TGTGCCAGCAGGATAAGCAGGGAATTCGGGACGCAGTATTTT.

This clonotype has a handful of counts. V usage is TRBV6-2 or TRBV6-3 and J usage is TRBJ2-3; D may be TRBD2 (5 bases). Germline CDR1 MNHEY, CDR2 SVGEGT. The CDR3 totals 13 residues. Deletions cut 4 bases from V and 5 bases from J, with 10 bases between. In DNA, the CDR3 is TGTGCCAGCAGTTCCCTAGCTAGAGATACGCAGTATTTT. Translated, it gives CASSSLARDTQYF.

The chain couples TRBV20-1 to TRBJ2-1; D perhaps matches TRBD2 (6 bases). CDR1 is DFQATT, CDR2 SNEGSKA, per germline (reference sequence). The germline V and J ends were trimmed by 1 base and 7 bases, with 17 bases remaining between them. CDR3 length equals 15 residues. CDR3 amino acids: CSARADTSLGNEQFF. CDR3 bases: TGCAGTGCTAGAGCGGATACTAGCCTTGGGAATGAGCAGTTCTTC.

The CDR3: CASSTTSTNEKLFF. DNA for the CDR3: TGTGCCAGCTCCACGACATCAACTAATGAAAAACTGTTTTTT. This chain links TRBV18 with TRBJ1-4; the D is unclear. Germline CDR1 KGHSH, CDR2 LQKENI. The CDR3 length is 14 residues. The V end was cut by 6 bases, the J end by 0 bases, with 8 bases between.

The chain carries TRBV24-1 and TRBJ2-1; a possible D gene is TRBD2 (5 bases). The CDR3 loop spans 14 amino acids. Germline CDR1 KGHDR, CDR2 SFDVKD. V was clipped by 5 bases and J by 2 bases, with 9 bases between them. CDR3 loop: CATSASSAYNEQFF. In nucleotides, the CDR3 is TGTGCCACCAGTGCGAGTAGCGCCTACAATGAGCAGTTCTTC.

This chain uses TRBV20-1 with TRBJ2-3, with 9 bases matching TRBD2. In germline, CDR1 is DFQATT, CDR2 SNEGSKA (reference sequence). With 4 bases clipped from V and 3 bases from J, the junction kept 11 bases outside the gene matches. The CDR3 runs to 16 residues. For the CDR3, the DNA is TGCAGTGCTAAGAGGGGAGCTAGCGGGAAAACAGATACGCAGTATTTT. Translation gives CSAKRGASGKTDTQYF.

The sample holds many counts of this clonotype. This sequence joins TRBV12-3 or TRBV12-4 and TRBJ2-7; TRBD2 matches at 7 bases. Unmatched junction bases numbered 6, after V lost 7 bases and J lost 0 bases. This CDR3 spans 14 amino acids. CDR3 sequence (DNA): TGTGCCAGCAAAGCGGGGATTTTCTCCTACGAGCAGTACTTC. Encoded protein: CASKAGIFSYEQYF.

The chain joins TRBV20-1 to TRBJ2-1; 7 bases are a match to TRBD2. The V gene end was trimmed by 5 bases and the J gene end by 1 base; junction bases not matched to a gene: 5. The length of the CDR3 is 14 residues. Germline loops: CDR1 DFQATT, CDR2 SNEGSKA (reference sequence). CDR3 bases: TGCAGTGCTCCCCTGGGACTATCCTACAATGAGCAGTTCTTC. It specifies CSAPLGLSYNEQFF.

This clonotype showed up just a few times. The gene calls are TRBV28 and TRBJ2-3; unclear D gene. The germline V gene has CDR1 MDHEN and CDR2 SYDVKM. Deletions cut 0 bases from V and 5 bases from J, with 9 bases between. CDR3 length: 14 amino acids. CDR3: CASSLWGIKDTQYF. The CDR3, as DNA: TGTGCCAGCAGTTTATGGGGTATAAAAGATACGCAGTATTTT.

This clonotype was recorded a few times. The gene calls are TRBV3-1 and TRBJ2-1; 12 bases match TRBD2. After removal of 0 bases from V and 3 bases from J, the junction contained 6 bases not matched to a gene. Germline CDR1 is LGHDT and CDR2 is YNNKEL (reference sequence). The CDR3 loop spans 18 amino acids. The chain's CDR3 is CASSQEFKGLAGYNEQFF. For the CDR3, the DNA is TGTGCCAGCAGCCAAGAGTTTAAGGGACTAGCGGGCTACAATGAGCAGTTCTTC.

This clonotype was detected once. This may arise from a read error, as a much more abundant clone is one base away. The chain carries TRBV25-1 and TRBJ1-5; D might be TRBD1 (5 bases). CDR3 length: 12 amino acids. Per the germline V gene, CDR1 is MGHDK and CDR2 is SYGVNS. CDR3 amino acids: CASSGGNQPRHF. Written as DNA, the CDR3 is TGTGCCAGCAGTGGGGGCAATCAGCCCCGGCATTTT. The full variable domain, completed using reference TRBV25-1 and TRBJ1-5, is EADIYQTPRYLVIGTGKKITLECSQTMGHDKMYWYQQDPGMELHLIHYSYGVNSTEKGDLSSESTVSRIRTEHFPLTLESARPSHTSQYLCASSGGNQPRHFGDGTRLSIL.

The chain is built from TRBV4-2 and TRBJ2-7; 10 bases are shared with TRBD2. The CDR3 is made up of 17 amino acids. Per the germline V gene, CDR1 is LGHNA and CDR2 is YNFKEQ. The ends lost 1 base at V and 0 bases at J; junction bases unmatched: 6. CDR3 nucleotide sequence: TGTGCCAGCAGCCAAGCTAGCGGGAGCCCAAGCTCCTACGAGCAGTACTTC. Translating it yields CASSQASGSPSSYEQYF.

This clonotype was observed many times. The junction and the germline gene differ at one end; a read error may be behind it. The J gene is TRBJ2-7, the V gene TRBV5-1, with 8 bases identical to TRBD2. Germline CDR1 reads SGHRS; CDR2 reads YFSETQ. The CDR3 runs to 15 residues. CDR3: CASSLGGGPSYEQYF. CDR3 coding DNA: TGTGCCAGCAGCTTGGGCGGGGGGCCCTCCTACGAGCAGTACTTC.

This clonotype was picked up a small number of times. The chain uses TRBV7-2 and TRBJ1-2; D remains unclear. Looked up from germline, CDR1 is SGHTA and CDR2 is FQGNSA. This CDR3 contains 13 residues. Between the trimmed V and J ends, which lost 2 bases and 1 base, there was a span of 5 bases. The CDR3 is CASSLFVNYGYTF. CDR3 in DNA: TGTGCCAGCAGCTTATTTGTTAACTATGGCTACACCTTC.

This clonotype was seen repeatedly, ten times or more. The CDR3 protein is CASSHLAGGRYNEQFF. CDR3 DNA sequence: TGTGCCAGCAGCCATCTAGCGGGAGGAAGATACAATGAGCAGTTCTTC. V and J are TRBV3-1 and TRBJ2-1; the match to TRBD2 covers 11 bases. CDR3 length: 16 amino acids. Germline loops: CDR1 LGHDT, CDR2 YNNKEL (reference sequence). V was pared by 3 bases and J by 4 bases, with 5 bases of the junction left unmatched.

Many counts were recorded for this clonotype. The chain joins TRBV5-6 to TRBJ1-5; D uncertain. This CDR3 has 15 amino acids. Trimming shortened V by 3 bases and J by 0 bases, and 10 bases separated the two germline ends. In germline, CDR1 is SGHDT, CDR2 YYEEEE. CDR3 residues: CASSSGPYSNQPQHF. The CDR3 DNA is TGTGCCAGCAGCTCCGGACCATATAGCAATCAGCCCCAGCATTTT.

The chain links TRBV20-1 to TRBJ1-4; 7 bases fit TRBD1. The CDR3 has 15 residues. J gave up 2 bases and V 1 base, and 4 bases lay outside the gene matches. Germline assignment: CDR1 DFQATT and CDR2 SNEGSKA (reference sequence). In nucleotides, the CDR3 is TGCAGTGCTAGAGTCCAGGGGGGGACTAATGAAAAACTGTTTTTT. Its protein is CSARVQGGTNEKLFF.

This clonotype was found a few times. The rearrangement links TRBV6-1 to TRBJ2-4; 8 bases are a match to TRBD1. The germline gives CDR1 MNHNS, CDR2 SASEGT. The V segment lost 5 bases and the J segment 1 base; nucleotides outside the gene matches: 10. This CDR3 contains 17 residues. In DNA form, the CDR3 reads TGTGCCAGCAGTCCCCCCAGGGGGCGCGGGGCCAAAAACATTCAGTACTTC. Translating gives CASSPPRGRGAKNIQYF.

This clonotype occurred a few times. The chain is built from TRBV9 and TRBJ1-6, with 7 positions matching TRBD1. Germline trimming cut 2 bases from V and 7 bases from J; bases unmatched to any gene: 6. Germline lookup yields CDR1 SGDLS and CDR2 YYNGEE. The CDR3 loop spans 15 amino acids. The CDR3 here is CASSVQQGWNSPLHF. In DNA form, the CDR3 reads TGTGCCAGCAGCGTTCAACAGGGGTGGAATTCACCCCTCCACTTT.